The entry that follows covers one T cell receptor (beta chain) sequence. This specimen belongs to a study of blood T cell repertoires in COVID-19. Study-wide background: COVID-19 samples from acute and convalescent phases originated in the United States, Italy and Spain. T cells, B-cell-depleted T cells, or PBMCs provided the cDNA or gDNA that served as material.

This CDR3 contains 18 residues. V was clipped by 4 bases and J by 3 bases; unmatched bases: 10. Germline V gene lookup returns CDR1 SGHVS and CDR2 FQNEAQ. Source study methods: Reference gene primer amplification gave nucleated cell count estimates. Sequencing was performed with immunoSEQ multiplex PCR; in TCRdb, only in-frame clones are kept and a portion is missing. Clonal size and the V and J genes are those of that table, whereas D and trimming came from the DNA. The repertoire includes fewer than 650,000 clones, about 89% of them detected once, and 7.8% sits in the top ten. J is TRBJ2-3 and V is TRBV7-8, with 13 bases lining up with TRBD2. The TCR comes from a woman aged 45-65 years with COVID-19, enrolled during active disease. Sequences were obtained from peripheral blood. In DNA, the CDR3 is TGTGCCAGCAGCTCCGGGACTAGCGGGACCTACAAGACAGATACGCAGTATTTT. Protein product: CASSSGTSGTYKTDTQYF.